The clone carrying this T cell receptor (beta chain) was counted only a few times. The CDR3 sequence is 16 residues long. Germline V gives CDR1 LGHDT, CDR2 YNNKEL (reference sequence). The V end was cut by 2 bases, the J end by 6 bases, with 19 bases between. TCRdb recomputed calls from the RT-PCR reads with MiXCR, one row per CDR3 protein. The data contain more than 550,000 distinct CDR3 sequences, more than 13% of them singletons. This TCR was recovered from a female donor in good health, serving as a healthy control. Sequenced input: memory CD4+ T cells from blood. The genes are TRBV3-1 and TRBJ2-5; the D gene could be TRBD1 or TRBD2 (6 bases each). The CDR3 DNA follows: TGTGCCAGCAGCCAAATAGACAGGTCCGCGGGGAAGACCCAGTACTTC. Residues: CASSQIDRSAGKTQYF.